Sequencing of this T cell receptor beta chain was carried out in a study of T cells in localized non-small cell lung cancer. V was shortened by 7 bases and J by 0 bases, with 13 bases between the two germline ends. This CDR3 region has 14 residues. From germline, CDR1 is MDHEN and CDR2 SYDVKM. Some clones are missing from TCRdb's copy, which holds only in-frame ones; the method was immunoSEQ multiplex PCR. Altogether approximately 34,000 clones are present, around nine tenths being singletons, with the ten largest covering under 8.5%. Whole-study results and caveats: Researchers found a median 57 of the top 100 tumor clones in adjacent lung. Greater blood T cell density accompanied longer overall survival. Heterogeneity stays possible, as sequencing covered only one tumor region. Clonality peaked in uninvolved adjacent lung rather than tumor.

For this clone: Its antigen is unidentified.

V gene TRBV28 combines with J gene TRBJ2-7, with D perhaps matching TRBD1 (5 bases). Source: peripheral blood, taken before any cancer treatment. The TCR was taken from a woman aged 35-75 years with stage I lung adenocarcinoma. CDR3 amino acids: CASNLAGISYEQYF. CDR3 coding DNA: TGTGCCAGCAACCTCGCAGGGATCTCCTACGAGCAGTACTTC.